These 9 T cell receptor beta chains were sequenced from one sample in a study of T cell responses to AZD1222 COVID-19 vaccine. The data were produced by immunoSEQ multiplex PCR, yet TCRdb's version contains in-frame clones alone and is incomplete. The table lists about 120,000 clones, 75% to 95% of them singletons. Sequencing was performed on peripheral blood, taken 28 days after the second dose of the MenACWY control vaccine. The receptors shown here come from an adult who received the MenACWY meningococcal vaccine as a control.

The J gene is TRBJ2-3, the V gene TRBV7-2; D may correspond to TRBD1 or TRBD2 (5 bases each). V gave up 0 bases and J gave up 3 bases, with 13 bases separating them. Germline loops: CDR1 SGHTA, CDR2 FQGNSA. This CDR3 is 16 amino acids long. The CDR3 loop reads CASSLAGTVGTDTQYF. CDR3 bases: TGTGCCAGCAGCTTAGCTGGGACGGTCGGTACAGATACGCAGTATTTT. The full variable domain, with the rest looked up from reference TRBV7-2 and TRBJ2-3, is GAGVSQSPSNKVTEKGKDVELRCDPISGHTALYWYRQSLGQGLEFLIYFQGNSAPDKSGLPSDRFSAERTGGSVSTLTIQRTQQEDSAVYLCASSLAGTVGTDTQYFGPGTRLTVL.

This chain joins TRBV28 and TRBJ1-2; D not certain. The CDR3 covers 13 residues. CDR1 is MDHEN, CDR2 SYDVKM, per germline. V was cut by 5 bases and J by 8 bases, with 15 bases left in between. CDR3 region: CASSLFSKLGYTF. As DNA, the CDR3 is TGTGCCAGCAGTCTCTTTTCGAAATTGGGCTACACCTTC.

V gene TRBV5-1 combines with J gene TRBJ1-1; 11 bases are shared with TRBD1. In germline, CDR1 is SGHRS, CDR2 YFSETQ. This CDR3 is 15 amino acids long. V gave up 5 bases and J gave up 3 bases; unmatched junction bases: 6. CDR3 residues: CASRRTGGGYTEAFF. CDR3 nucleotides: TGCGCCAGCAGACGGACAGGGGGCGGGTACACTGAAGCTTTCTTT. The whole variable domain, remainder taken from reference TRBV5-1 and TRBJ1-1, is KAGVTQTPRYLIKTRGQQVTLSCSPISGHRSVSWYQQTPGQGLQFLFEYFSETQRNKGNFPGRFSGRQFSNSRSEMNVSTLELGDSALYLCASRRTGGGYTEAFFGQGTRLTVV.

V usage is TRBV12-3 or TRBV12-4 and J usage is TRBJ2-5; tentatively, D is TRBD1 (5 bases). The CDR3 is made up of 12 amino acids. Trimming shortened V by 5 bases and J by 10 bases, and 14 bases separated the two germline ends. CDR3 DNA sequence: TGTGCCAGCAGTAATGCAGGGCAGAACCAGTACTTC. Amino acid sequence: CASSNAGQNQYF.

This clone came up once. CDR3 sequence (DNA): TGTGCCAGCAGTCCCGACAGGGGGCTTCTCTACGAGCAGTACTTC. Translating it yields CASSPDRGLLYEQYF. The chain recombines TRBV6-5 with TRBJ2-7; 10 nucleotides match TRBD1. Germline-derived CDR1 and CDR2 are MNHEY and SVGAGI. The J segment lost 3 bases and the V segment lost 5 bases, leaving 7 bases of the junction unmatched. The CDR3 contains 15 residues.

The chain joins TRBV28 to TRBJ2-7; 8 bases match TRBD1. J was trimmed by 6 bases and V by 6 bases; bases with no gene match: 4. Germline values: CDR1 MDHEN, CDR2 SYDVKM. The CDR3 length is 12 residues. This chain's CDR3 is CASRTTGGEQYV. DNA for the CDR3: TGTGCCAGCAGAACTACAGGGGGCGAGCAGTACGTC.

V gene TRBV2 combines with J gene TRBJ2-1; no clear D gene. The germline CDR1 and CDR2 sequences are SNHLY and FYNNEI. Trimming pared 6 bases from V and 5 bases from J, leaving 5 bases between. This CDR3 has 11 residues. The DNA of the CDR3 is TGTGCCAGCAGCGTAGACAATGAGCAGTTCTTC. Its translation is CASSVDNEQFF. Supplemented by reference TRBV2 and TRBJ2-1, the full variable domain reads EPEVTQTPSHQVTQMGQEVILRCVPISNHLYFYWYRQILGQKVEFLVSFYNNEISEKSEIFDDQFSVERPDGSNFTLKIRSTKLEDSAMYFCASSVDNEQFFGPGTRLTVL.

This rearrangement joins TRBV3-1 (or the pseudogene TRBV3-2) to TRBJ1-2; 10 bases align to TRBD1. This CDR3 spans 13 amino acids. The V segment lost 6 bases and the J segment 5 bases; nucleotides outside the gene matches: 3. CDR1 LGHDT and CDR2 YNNKEL come from the germline V gene (reference sequence). CDR3 coding DNA: TGTGCCAGCAGGCGGGGACAGGGGTATGGCTACACCTTC. As protein: CASRRGQGYGYTF.

V gene TRBV19 combines with J gene TRBJ1-4; D is ambiguous. The CDR3 loop spans 16 amino acids. Trimming stripped 0 bases from V and 7 bases from J, with 15 bases between. Germline V gene lookup returns CDR1 LNHDA and CDR2 SQIVND (reference sequence). This chain's CDR3 is CASSIEVRSRGEKLFF. In nucleotides, the CDR3 is TGTGCCAGTAGTATAGAGGTACGCTCTCGGGGTGAAAAACTGTTTTTT. The full variable domain, completed using reference TRBV19 and TRBJ1-4, is DGGITQSPKYLFRKEGQNVTLSCEQNLNHDAMYWYRQDPGQGLRLIYYSQIVNDFQKGDIAEGYSVSREKKESFPLTVTSAQKNPTAFYLCASSIEVRSRGEKLFFGSGTQLSVL.